Below are 26 T cell receptor beta chains sequenced from a single sample in a study of blood T cells in healthy people across ages. Using a J-beta primer mix together with a sample-barcoded 5' primer, a second PCR was run for about 7 to 12 cycles. TCRdb re-called the 5' RACE reads with MiXCR, one entry per CDR3 protein. Altogether 1.5 million to 2 million distinct CDR3 sequences are present, 40% to 55% being singletons, with the ten largest covering about 2.1%. The sequenced sample was blood. These receptors were obtained from a woman in her 40s in good health.

In its sample, this clonotype was seen a few times. The chain combines TRBV7-2 with TRBJ2-7; D gene uncertain. In germline, CDR1 is SGHTA, CDR2 FQGNSA. Trimming took 3 bases from V and 0 from J, leaving 9 bases between them. This CDR3 spans 14 amino acids. The CDR3 region has the DNA TGTGCCAGCAGCTTCCCTCCGTACTCCTACGAGCAGTACTTC. This encodes CASSFPPYSYEQYF. Based on the CDR3 plus reference TRBV7-2 and TRBJ2-7, the full variable domain is GAGVSQSPSNKVTEKGKDVELRCDPISGHTALYWYRQSLGQGLEFLIYFQGNSAPDKSGLPSDRFSAERTGGSVSTLTIQRTQQEDSAVYLCASSFPPYSYEQYFGPGTRLTVT.

This chain links TRBV4-2 with TRBJ2-1; TRBD2 matches at 7 bases. V lost 0 bases to trimming and J lost 5 bases; unmatched junction nucleotides: 7. Per the germline V gene, CDR1 is LGHNA and CDR2 is YNFKEQ. This CDR3 region has 16 residues. In nucleotides, the CDR3 is TGTGCCAGCAGCCAAGAGGGGGGGGAGGTACACAATGAGCAGTTCTTC. Its translation: CASSQEGGEVHNEQFF.

The V and J genes are TRBV29-1 and TRBJ2-1; 8 bases fit TRBD1. This CDR3 has 15 amino acids. With 4 bases clipped from V and 7 bases from J, the junction kept 12 bases outside the gene matches. Germline V gives CDR1 SQVTM, CDR2 ANQGSEA. The CDR3: CSVAETGVIGNEQFF. For the CDR3, the DNA is TGCAGCGTTGCAGAGACAGGGGTGATTGGGAATGAGCAGTTCTTC.

J is TRBJ2-5 and V is TRBV6-2 or TRBV6-3; D is uncertain. The J call is uncertain, as TRBJ2-7 better fits the DNA end. The CDR3 covers 15 residues. Germline values: CDR1 MNHEY, CDR2 SVGEGT. This CDR3 reads CASSPPGQDLYEQYF. The CDR3 coding sequence is TGTGCCAGCAGTCCCCCCGGTCAGGACCTTTACGAGCAGTACTTC.

The chain has TRBV7-2 and TRBJ2-5, with D tentatively TRBD1 (6 bases). This CDR3 contains 17 residues. Germline values: CDR1 SGHTA, CDR2 FQGNSA. With 3 bases removed from V and 1 base from J, the gap between germline ends came to 18 bases. The CDR3 is CASSFRALRDTQETQYF. DNA for the CDR3: TGTGCCAGCAGCTTCCGGGCCCTCCGGGACACCCAAGAGACCCAGTACTTC.

The CDR3: CASSSTGAGYNEQYF. The DNA of the CDR3 is TGTGCCAGCAGTTCGACAGGGGCGGGGTACAATGAGCAGTACTTC. The chain is built from TRBV28 and TRBJ2-5, with TRBD1 identical over 8 bases. CDR1 and CDR2 from the germline V gene are MDHEN and SYDVKM. Losses at the gene ends were 4 bases for V and 11 bases for J; bases not matched to a gene: 15. CDR3 size: 15 residues.

There are a few counts of this clonotype. The chain carries TRBV12-3 or TRBV12-4 and TRBJ2-7; TRBD1 agrees at 9 bases. Losses at the gene ends were 6 bases for V and 0 bases for J; bases not matched to a gene: 12. This CDR3 has 17 residues. CDR3 residues: CASRLNPGQGLSYEQYF. DNA for the CDR3: TGTGCCAGCAGGCTTAATCCGGGACAGGGCCTCTCCTACGAGCAGTACTTC.

The V and J genes are TRBV20-1 and TRBJ2-1, with TRBD2 identical over 12 bases. The end of the DNA is better explained by TRBJ2-7, so the J call may be wrong. CDR3 size: 15 residues. Germline-derived CDR1 and CDR2 are DFQATT and SNEGSKA (reference sequence). In nucleotides, the CDR3 is TGCAGTGCTAGACGGACTAGCGGGACCTACAATGAGCAGTACTTC. It translates to CSARRTSGTYNEQYF.

The chain carries TRBV10-1 and TRBJ2-5; the D gene could be TRBD1 or TRBD2 (5 bases each). This CDR3 spans 15 amino acids. Germline CDR1 is WNHNN and CDR2 is SYGVQD (reference sequence). V was clipped by 4 bases and J by 5 bases, with 17 bases between them. The CDR3 DNA follows: TGCGCCAGCAGTGGGCAACGGGACGGTGGTGAGACCCAGTACTTC. Residues: CASSGQRDGGETQYF.

The chain couples TRBV18 to TRBJ2-1; no reliable D call. The ends were cut back, 1 base at V and 7 bases at J, with 5 bases in the middle. The CDR3 totals 12 residues. The germline gives CDR1 KGHSH, CDR2 LQKENI. CDR3 region: CASSPLENEQFF. The CDR3 nucleotides are TGTGCCAGCTCACCACTGGAAAATGAGCAGTTCTTC.

The CDR3: CSASGGAPPGDTQYF. The DNA of the CDR3 is TGCAGTGCCTCAGGGGGGGCCCCACCTGGGGATACGCAGTATTTT. The rearrangement joins TRBV20-1 to TRBJ2-3, with D perhaps given as TRBD1 or TRBD2 (7 bases each). This CDR3 region has 15 residues. The V gene's germline CDR1 is DFQATT and CDR2 SNEGSKA (reference sequence). Trimming removed 6 bases from V and 6 bases from J, with 22 bases in between.

The sample holds a few counts of this clonotype. The chain joins TRBV20-1 to TRBJ2-5; 13 bases are a match to TRBD2. V shed 0 bases, J shed 0 bases, and the junction held 4 bases outside the gene matches. Germline V gene sequence: CDR1 DFQATT, CDR2 SNEGSKA (reference sequence). The CDR3 contains 17 residues. In DNA form, the CDR3 reads TGCAGTGCTAGAGATCCGACTAGCGGGGGGTACCAAGAGACCCAGTACTTC. Translation: CSARDPTSGGYQETQYF.

This clonotype was counted once. V and J are TRBV20-1 and TRBJ2-1; perhaps TRBD2 as D (5 bases). CDR1 is DFQATT, CDR2 SNEGSKA, per germline (reference sequence). The CDR3 is 12 amino acids. With 6 bases removed from V and 12 bases from J, the gap between germline ends came to 18 bases. The CDR3 coding sequence is TGCAGTGCCAACCCCCAGCGGCTAGGGCAGTTCTTC. Translated, it gives CSANPQRLGQFF.

In this sample, this clonotype turned up many times. V and J are TRBV7-8 and TRBJ2-5, with D hard to call. Trimming removed 4 bases at V and 1 base at J, with 7 bases between. This CDR3 is built from 13 residues. Germline-derived CDR1 and CDR2 are SGHVS and FQNEAQ. The CDR3 DNA follows: TGTGCCAGCAGCTCCATGGGCCAAGAGACCCAGTACTTC. Translated, it gives CASSSMGQETQYF.

The rearrangement joins TRBV28 to TRBJ2-3, with TRBD1 as a possible D gene (5 bases). The CDR3 runs 13 residues. Trimming cost V 8 bases and J 1 base, with 10 bases left between them. Germline V gene lookup returns CDR1 MDHEN and CDR2 SYDVKM. CDR3 nucleotides: TGTGCCAGCGACTTGACAGGCACAGATACGCAGTATTTT. Encoded protein: CASDLTGTDTQYF.

CDR3 sequence (DNA): TGTGCCAGCAGTTACGGGGAGGAGGAGACCCAGTACTTC. This translates into CASSYGEEETQYF. V is TRBV6-5 and J is TRBJ2-7; TRBD2 might be the D (6 bases). The J call is uncertain, as TRBJ2-5 better fits the DNA end. The CDR3 contains 13 residues. Germline CDR1 reads MNHEY; CDR2 reads SVGAGI.

The chain joins TRBV4-3 to TRBJ1-1; TRBD1 is a possible D gene (6 bases). CDR3 length: 16 residues. Germline assignment: CDR1 LGHNA and CDR2 YSLEER. V was cut by 0 bases and J by 4 bases, with 15 bases left in between. The DNA of the CDR3 is TGCGCCAGCAGCCAAGACAGGGGTGGAGTGGGCACTGAAGCTTTCTTT. As protein: CASSQDRGGVGTEAFF.

The chain links TRBV25-1 to TRBJ1-6, with 9 bases lining up with TRBD1. This CDR3 comprises 15 residues. Looked up from germline, CDR1 is MGHDK and CDR2 is SYGVNS. The V segment lost 6 bases and the J segment 9 bases; nucleotides outside the gene matches: 9. The CDR3 loop reads CASRVTGGVGSPLHF. The CDR3 DNA reads as TGTGCCAGCAGGGTGACAGGGGGGGTCGGTTCACCCCTCCACTTT.

The V call is TRBV20-1, the J call TRBJ2-7; D perhaps matches TRBD2 (6 bases). The V and J ends lost 5 bases and 7 bases respectively, with 24 bases between them. Germline CDR1 and CDR2: DFQATT and SNEGSKA (reference sequence). The CDR3 length is 15 residues. DNA for the CDR3: TGCAGTGCTCCACGACTAGGGAGCTCCTACAATGAGCAGTACTTC. This sequence encodes CSAPRLGSSYNEQYF.

This clonotype was observed a single time. The chain combines TRBV4-1 with TRBJ1-1; no clear D. The germline gives CDR1 MGHRA, CDR2 YSYEKL. This CDR3 comprises 14 residues. V was cut by 4 bases and J by 1 base, with 10 bases left in between. The CDR3 DNA reads as TGCGCCAGCAGCCCTCGATCGGCGAACACTGAAGCTTTCTTT. Translating gives CASSPRSANTEAFF.

The V and J genes are TRBV5-1 and TRBJ1-2, with D possibly matching TRBD1 (6 bases). CDR1 and CDR2 from the germline V gene are SGHRS and YFSETQ. The CDR3 has 14 residues. The V gene lost 4 bases and the J gene lost 8 bases, with 18 bases spanning the gap. For the CDR3, the DNA is TGCGCCAGCAGCCAGCAGCCGGACAGTCGCGGCTACACCTTC. It is translated as CASSQQPDSRGYTF.

A single count supports this clonotype. V gene TRBV10-3 combines with J gene TRBJ1-6; a possible D gene is TRBD1 (5 bases). V lost 6 bases and J lost 7, with 13 bases in between. CDR3 size: 14 residues. Germline V gene lookup returns CDR1 ENHRY and CDR2 SYGVKD. CDR3 protein: CAISAMGTNSPLHF. The DNA of the CDR3 is TGTGCCATCAGCGCCATGGGGACCAATTCACCCCTCCACTTT.

The V and J genes are TRBV7-9 and TRBJ2-5, with TRBD1 matching 9 bases. CDR1 is SEHNR, CDR2 FQNEAQ, per germline (reference sequence). The junction had 10 bases not matched to a gene; V was cut back by 0 bases and J by 5 bases. This CDR3 contains 17 residues. The CDR3 bases are TGTGCCAGCAGCTTAGCGGCCCATCGGGACAGGGTGGAGACCCAGTACTTC. Its translation: CASSLAAHRDRVETQYF.

This clonotype turned up a few times. DNA of the CDR3: TGCGCCAGCAGCTTGGACTCCGTAGGCACTGAAGCTTTCTTT. Protein: CASSLDSVGTEAFF. V and J are TRBV5-1 and TRBJ1-1; D is unclear. The CDR3 runs 14 residues. V lost 0 bases and J 4 bases, leaving 10 bases between the germline ends. Per germline, CDR1 SGHRS and CDR2 YFSETQ. Using reference TRBV5-1 and TRBJ1-1 for the parts outside the CDR3, the full variable domain is KAGVTQTPRYLIKTRGQQVTLSCSPISGHRSVSWYQQTPGQGLQFLFEYFSETQRNKGNFPGRFSGRQFSNSRSEMNVSTLELGDSALYLCASSLDSVGTEAFFGQGTRLTVV.

This clonotype was detected a few times. The rearrangement links TRBV5-5 to TRBJ1-2; a weak D match, TRBD1 (6 bases). CDR3 size: 15 residues. Trimming stripped 0 bases from V and 4 bases from J, with 13 bases between. Germline lookup yields CDR1 SGHKS and CDR2 YYEKEE (reference sequence). The CDR3: CASSLVGLGGYGYTF. The CDR3 DNA follows: TGTGCCAGCAGCTTGGTTGGTCTAGGGGGCTATGGCTACACCTTC.

This rearrangement joins TRBV27 to TRBJ2-3, with 8 bases fitting TRBD1. J lost 3 bases, V lost 2 bases, and 7 bases had no gene match. The CDR3 loop spans 16 amino acids. Germline V gene data show CDR1 as MNHEY and CDR2 as SMNVEV (reference sequence). CDR3: CASSLVGTGWTDTQYF. The CDR3 bases are TGTGCCAGCAGTTTAGTGGGGACAGGTTGGACAGATACGCAGTATTTT.